This entry describes one T cell receptor (beta chain). The target antigen is unknown. The sample is drawn from a study of cytomegalovirus exposure and HLA in healthy donors. Amplification used 60 Vbeta primers and 13 Jbeta primers. Using immunoSEQ multiplex PCR, the repertoire was profiled, and TCRdb retains in-frame clones only, with some absent. Found here are about 98,000 clones, about two thirds of them singletons; the top ten hold 2% to 2.5%. The CDR3 length is 14 residues. The germline V and J ends were trimmed by 6 bases and 4 bases, with 13 bases remaining between them. Per germline, CDR1 MDHEN and CDR2 SYDVKM. Study-level findings and limits: The investigators catalogued some 160 TCR beta chains as cytomegalovirus-associated. Apparent HLA restriction characterized most CMV-associated TCR beta chains in a later analysis.

The V gene is TRBV28, the J gene TRBJ1-5, with D tentatively TRBD1 (6 bases). Sequencing was performed on PBMCs. This TCR derives from a man aged 50 to 59 in good health and CMV-seronegative. As DNA, the CDR3 is TGTGCCAGCAGCCCAGTTACAGGGAATCAGCCCCAGCATTTT. Its translation is CASSPVTGNQPQHF.